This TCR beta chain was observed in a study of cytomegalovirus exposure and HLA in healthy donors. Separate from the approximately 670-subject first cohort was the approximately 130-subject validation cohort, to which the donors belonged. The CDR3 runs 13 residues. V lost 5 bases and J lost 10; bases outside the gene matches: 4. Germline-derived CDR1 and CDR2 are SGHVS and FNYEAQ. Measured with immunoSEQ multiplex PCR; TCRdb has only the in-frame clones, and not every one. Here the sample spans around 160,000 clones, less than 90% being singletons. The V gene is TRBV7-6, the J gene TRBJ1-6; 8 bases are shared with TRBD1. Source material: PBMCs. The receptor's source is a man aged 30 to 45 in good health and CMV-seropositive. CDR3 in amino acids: CASSRTGRSPLHF. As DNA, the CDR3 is TGTGCCAGCAGCCGGACAGGGCGGTCACCCCTCCACTTT.